A few counts support the clone carrying this T cell receptor (beta chain). Its antigen is undetermined. TCRdb analysed the RT-PCR reads with MiXCR anew, one entry per CDR3 protein. The profile shows about 580,000 distinct CDR3 sequences, less than 15% of them singletons. The sample is drawn from a study of response to subunit inactivated influenza vaccine. Looked up from germline, CDR1 is SGHDT and CDR2 is YYEEEE. Between the trimmed V and J ends, which lost 4 bases and 0 bases, there was a span of 8 bases. The CDR3 covers 14 residues. Overall study results and limits: Researchers suggested that each seasonal influenza vaccination recruits few new T cells.

This specimen was PBMCs from blood, taken 11 to 12 days after vaccination. This chain links TRBV5-6 with TRBJ1-3; D call uncertain. The origin of this receptor is a man in his forties or fifties who received an inactivated influenza vaccine. The chain's CDR3 is CASSRRDSGNTIYF. As DNA, the CDR3 is TGTGCCAGCAGCCGTAGAGACTCTGGAAACACCATATATTTT.